This T cell receptor (beta chain) was documented in a study of T cell responses to AZD1222 COVID-19 vaccine. The ends were cut back, 1 base at V and 0 bases at J, with 1 base in the middle. The CDR3 runs to 12 residues. Germline values: CDR1 SGHDT, CDR2 YYEEEE. General study findings and limits: Unmutated regions of variants are reportedly targeted by nearly half of spike-specific TCRs. Clonal diversity was possibly underestimated; the donors were predominantly white British and more often female. The peak T cell response came first, and repertoires were sampled only after it.

Comment on this clone: Its antigen is unknown.

Method: immunoSEQ multiplex PCR; TCRdb's copy keeps in-frame clones and lacks some. The sample lists 95,000 to 150,000 clones; 70% to 90% were seen once. V and J are TRBV5-6 and TRBJ2-5, with D hard to call. The TCR originated in an adult in good health. The source material was peripheral blood, sampled on day 0 of AZD1222 vaccination. Here the CDR3 DNA reads TGTGCCAGCAGCTTGAACCAAGAGACCCAGTACTTC. The encoded protein is CASSLNQETQYF.